This TCR beta chain comes out of a study of T cells in Graves' hyperthyroidism and ophthalmopathy. Overall study results and limits: The model anticipated ophthalmopathy a median approximately 6.7 months pre-onset.

This clonotype was seen only a few times. Its antigen is not known. Using RNA transcripts as the source, TCR beta CDR3 regions were amplified. Using the HTBI primer set, a first-round RT-PCR was run on the TCR CDR3. MiXCR, run by TCRdb on the multiplex PCR reads, gives a single entry per CDR3 protein. The repertoire consists of over 300,000 distinct CDR3 sequences, with approximately 13% occurring once and the leading ten covering 11%. This sequence originates from a woman aged 60 to 75 with Graves' hyperthyroidism. The sample was blood.

CDR3 loop: CASSPGPWDKQNTGELFF. The CDR3 bases are TGCGCCAGCAGCCCTGGGCCTTGGGACAAGCAGAACACCGGGGAGCTGTTTTTT. The chain links TRBV4-1 to TRBJ2-2, with D possibly being TRBD1 (6 bases). Trimming took 4 bases from V and 1 from J, leaving 19 bases between them. CDR1 MGHRA and CDR2 YSYEKL come from the germline V gene. The CDR3 is made up of 18 amino acids.